Detailed here is one TCR beta chain. Its target is not known. The source of the sample is a study of T cells in Graves' hyperthyroidism and ophthalmopathy. For the study at large: Peripheral blood was acquired at first diagnosis, ahead of any therapy whatsoever. Overall study findings and caveats: Ophthalmopathy was identified by the model a median around 6 months ahead of onset.

PBMCs were derived from approximately 10 ml fresh peripheral blood. RNA transcripts gave rise to amplified TCR beta CDR3 regions. Initially, a first-round RT-PCR of the TCR CDR3 employed the HTBI primer set. TCRdb reprocessed the multiplex PCR reads via MiXCR and lists one record per CDR3 protein. Among roughly 560,000 distinct CDR3 sequences, approximately 14% were seen once, and the ten largest hold around 4.1%. Germline assignment: CDR1 LNHNV and CDR2 YYDKDF (reference sequence). This CDR3 spans 15 amino acids. Trimming shortened V by 0 bases and J by 4 bases, and 12 bases separated the two germline ends.

The chain is built from TRBV15 and TRBJ2-5; tentatively, D is TRBD1 (6 bases). The TCR sequence derives from a woman aged 40 to 55 with Graves' ophthalmopathy. The material sequenced was blood. CDR3 sequence (DNA): TGTGCCACCAGCAGAGATTTACCCAGGGGAGAGACCCAGTACTTC. It specifies CATSRDLPRGETQYF.